Listed here are 28 T cell receptor beta chains from one sample, sequenced in a study of Graves' ophthalmopathy and Graves' hyperthyroidism. As the template, RNA transcripts were used to amplify TCR beta CDR3 regions. RT-PCR in the first round used HTBI primers; a second-round multiplex PCR followed. Each CDR3 protein gets one entry after TCRdb re-called the multiplex PCR reads with MiXCR. The sample lists more than 1,000,000 distinct CDR3 sequences, less than 45% occurring once. Sequenced: peripheral blood or thyroid tissue (not recorded which). Receptor source: an adult man with Graves' hyperthyroidism.

This clonotype occurred many times. V is TRBV5-6 and J is TRBJ2-7; 7 nucleotides line up with TRBD2. This CDR3 contains 13 residues. V gave up 7 bases and J gave up 2 bases; unmatched junction bases: 6. The germline gives CDR1 SGHDT, CDR2 YYEEEE. As DNA, the CDR3 is TGTGCCAGCTGGGCTAGCGGTACCTACGAGCAGTACTTC. The encoded protein is CASWASGTYEQYF.

The chain's CDR3 is CASGSATLHGYTF. CDR3 sequence (DNA): TGTGCCAGTGGTTCCGCGACACTTCATGGCTACACCTTC. This chain links TRBV28 with TRBJ1-2; D is uncertain. V gave up 9 bases and J gave up 6 bases, with 17 bases separating them. In germline, CDR1 is MDHEN, CDR2 SYDVKM. The CDR3 length is 13 residues.

J is TRBJ1-1 and V is TRBV20-1, with TRBD1 as a possible D gene (5 bases). Germline V gives CDR1 DFQATT, CDR2 SNEGSKA (reference sequence). CDR3 length: 15 residues. V lost 4 bases and J 8 bases, leaving 23 bases between the germline ends. CDR3 DNA: TGCAGTGCTACCCCTCCCTTATCAGGGTGGGGAGAAGCTTTCTTT. Its protein product is CSATPPLSGWGEAFF.

This clonotype was seen at least ten times. J is TRBJ1-2 and V is TRBV2, with D unresolved. The V end was cut by 7 bases, the J end by 0 bases, with 3 bases between. The CDR3 spans 11 residues. In germline, CDR1 is SNHLY, CDR2 FYNNEI. The CDR3 DNA is TGTGCCAGCAACGCTAACTATGGCTACACCTTC. This sequence encodes CASNANYGYTF.

The chain carries TRBV6-5 and TRBJ2-7; TRBD2 aligns across 11 bases. The CDR3 extends over 17 amino acids. Germline CDR1 and CDR2: MNHEY and SVGAGI. With V trimmed by 4 bases and J by 4 bases, 12 bases remained unmatched. The CDR3 region is CASSSLAGAGPLYEQYF. The CDR3 nucleotides are TGTGCCAGCAGTTCACTAGCGGGAGCTGGGCCTCTGTACGAGCAGTACTTC.

This clonotype was counted only a few times. The rearrangement uses TRBV18 and TRBJ1-4; D is undetermined. V was clipped by 6 bases and J by 5 bases, with 7 bases between them. Germline V gene data show CDR1 as KGHSH and CDR2 as LQKENI. The CDR3 covers 12 residues. The CDR3 sequence is CASSTYNEKLFF. The CDR3 DNA reads TGTGCCAGCTCGACATACAATGAAAAACTGTTTTTT.

This clonotype was seen a few times. The J gene is TRBJ1-1, the V gene TRBV27, with 7 bases matching TRBD1. Germline CDR1 MNHEY, CDR2 SMNVEV (reference sequence). Unmatched junction bases numbered 12, after V lost 5 bases and J lost 6 bases. The CDR3 has 15 residues. The CDR3 sequence is CASSANGGGWAEAFF. CDR3 coding DNA: TGTGCCAGCAGTGCTAATGGAGGGGGCTGGGCTGAAGCTTTCTTT.

The chain carries TRBV7-9 and TRBJ2-7, with 15 positions matching TRBD2. Germline lookup yields CDR1 SEHNR and CDR2 FQNEAQ (reference sequence). This CDR3 spans 16 amino acids. Trimming cost V 5 bases and J 1 base; bases outside gene matches: 3. This chain's CDR3 is CASSGTSGRHSYEQYF. The CDR3 region has the DNA TGTGCCAGCAGCGGGACTAGCGGGAGGCATTCCTACGAGCAGTACTTC.

On this clonotype: A clone one base away is much larger, so this may be a read error. The rearrangement uses TRBV24-1 and TRBJ2-6; 11 positions match TRBD2. V was clipped by 11 bases and J by 0 bases; unmatched bases: 5. The CDR3 is made up of 16 amino acids. CDR1 KGHDR and CDR2 SFDVKD come from the germline V gene. Here the CDR3 reads CASRLAGRSGANVLTF. The CDR3 DNA sequence: TGTGCCAGCAGACTAGCGGGGCGCTCTGGGGCCAACGTCCTGACTTTC.

The chain recombines TRBV7-9 with TRBJ1-5, with D possibly matching TRBD1 (6 bases). This CDR3 is 17 amino acids long. Trimming cost V 5 bases and J 1 base, with 18 bases left between them. Germline loops: CDR1 SEHNR, CDR2 FQNEAQ (reference sequence). The CDR3, as DNA: TGTGCCAGCAGCCCCATCACGGGACAAAAGAGCAATCAGCCCCAGCATTTT. Residues: CASSPITGQKSNQPQHF. Supplemented by reference TRBV7-9 and TRBJ1-5, the full variable domain reads DTGVSQNPRHKITKRGQNVTFRCDPISEHNRLYWYRQTLGQGPEFLTYFQNEAQLEKSRLLSDRFSAERPKGSFSTLEIQRTEQGDSAMYLCASSPITGQKSNQPQHFGDGTRLSIL.

As concerns this clonotype: This may come from a read error, since a much larger clone is one base off. This CDR3 is missing its conserved last phenylalanine or tryptophan, likely due to a read error. The V call is TRBV9, the J call TRBJ1-1, with a tentative D call TRBD1 (6 bases). V was shortened by 0 bases and J by 0 bases, with 9 bases between the two germline ends. CDR3 length: 15 amino acids. Germline V gene lookup returns CDR1 SGDLS and CDR2 YYNGEE. The CDR3 coding sequence is TGTGCCAGCAGCGTAGAAGGGGACATGAACACTGAAGCTTTCTGT. As protein: CASSVEGDMNTEAFC.

This chain joins TRBV7-9 and TRBJ2-3; D is unclear. The germline V gene encodes CDR1 SEHNR and CDR2 FQNEAQ (reference sequence). With 5 bases removed from V and 5 bases from J, the gap between germline ends came to 11 bases. This CDR3 region has 13 residues. CDR3 loop: CASSPVVGDTQYF. CDR3 coding DNA: TGTGCCAGCAGCCCCGTGGTCGGAGATACGCAGTATTTT.

Many counts were recorded for this clonotype. V gene TRBV2 combines with J gene TRBJ1-4; D gene ambiguous. This CDR3 is built from 13 residues. The germline CDR1 and CDR2 sequences are SNHLY and FYNNEI. V dropped 6 bases and J dropped 8 bases, with 13 bases sitting between them. CDR3 DNA sequence: TGTGCCAGCAGACCTACTCGGGAGGAAAAACTGTTTTTT. As protein: CASRPTREEKLFF.

This clonotype was counted between two and nine times. CDR3 bases: TGTGCCACCAACTTGGGCGGGGCAGTAGAGACCCAGTACTTC. This encodes CATNLGGAVETQYF. This chain joins TRBV10-3 and TRBJ2-5, with a weak D call TRBD2 (6 bases). The germline V and J ends were trimmed by 10 bases and 4 bases, with 19 bases remaining between them. This CDR3 is built from 14 residues. Germline assignment: CDR1 ENHRY and CDR2 SYGVKD.

This clonotype occurred a few times. Here the CDR3 reads CSGAKGETQYF. The DNA for the CDR3 is TGCAGCGGTGCAAAAGGCGAGACCCAGTACTTC. The V call is TRBV29-1, the J call TRBJ2-5; D uncertain. V was shortened by 7 bases and J by 5 bases, with 11 bases between the two germline ends. This CDR3 region has 11 residues. Germline CDR1 is SQVTM and CDR2 is ANQGSEA.

This clonotype has ten or more counts. This sequence joins TRBV29-1 and TRBJ2-7, with TRBD2 as a possible D gene (7 bases). This CDR3 region has 14 residues. Trimming removed 6 bases at V and 3 bases at J, with 18 bases between. CDR1 is SQVTM, CDR2 ANQGSEA, per germline. The CDR3 bases are TGCAGCGTCAAAGGCGGGGGCGCAATCTACGAGCAGTACTTC. Its translation: CSVKGGGAIYEQYF.

This clonotype has at least ten counts. V is TRBV20-1 and J is TRBJ1-1; D gene uncertain. Trimming cost V 6 bases and J 1 base, with 9 bases left between them. Germline loops: CDR1 DFQATT, CDR2 SNEGSKA (reference sequence). This CDR3 is 12 amino acids long. The CDR3 loop reads CSAVRGNTEAFF. The CDR3 DNA follows: TGCAGTGCCGTCCGGGGGAACACTGAAGCTTTCTTT.

This clonotype was seen more than once but under ten times. The chain joins TRBV9 to TRBJ2-7, with TRBD2 identical over 9 bases. The length of the CDR3 is 15 residues. Trimming cost V 3 bases and J 5 bases; bases outside gene matches: 9. The germline CDR1 and CDR2 sequences are SGDLS and YYNGEE. DNA of the CDR3: TGTGCCAGCAGCGGCCGGCGGGGGGGTCGCGACGAGCAGTACTTC. Translating gives CASSGRRGGRDEQYF. The whole variable domain, remainder taken from reference TRBV9 and TRBJ2-7, is DSGVTQTPKHLITATGQRVTLRCSPRSGDLSVYWYQQSLDQGLQFLIQYYNGEERAKGNILERFSAQQFPDLHSELNLSSLELGDSALYFCASSGRRGGRDEQYFGPGTRLTVT.

A note on this clonotype: The conserved phenylalanine or tryptophan normally closing the CDR3 is absent here, so this likely arose from a read error. The limits of the CDR3 on the DNA are not certain, so only TCRdb's listed CDR3 is given. The V call is TRBV2, the J call TRBJ2-6; the D call of TRBD2 is as the table states it, not checked on the DNA. Germline CDR1 reads SNHLY; CDR2 reads FYNNEI. The CDR3 sequence runs 11 residues, both termini included. The CDR3 sequence: CASSQDTAGGT.

The rearrangement links TRBV30 to TRBJ1-1, with 10 bases that match TRBD1. The length of the CDR3 is 14 residues. V lost 2 bases to trimming and J lost 3 bases; unmatched junction nucleotides: 3. Germline V lookup: CDR1 GTSNPN, CDR2 SVGIG (reference sequence). The CDR3 region is CAWSRGQGYTEAFF. The CDR3 bases are TGTGCCTGGAGTAGGGGACAGGGGTACACTGAAGCTTTCTTT.

To note about this clonotype: It may be a read error: a sequence one base away is much more abundant. CDR3 nucleotide sequence: TGTGCCAGCAGTGAACTGGGTAGCGGGGGGTTAGAGACCCAGTACTTC. Translated: CASSELGSGGLETQYF. This chain uses TRBV2 with TRBJ2-5, with 10 bases that match TRBD2. Looked up from germline, CDR1 is SNHLY and CDR2 is FYNNEI. Trimming at V came to 2 bases and at J to 4 bases, leaving 7 bases not matched to a gene. This CDR3 comprises 16 residues. Complete variable domain (other parts from reference TRBV2 and TRBJ2-5): EPEVTQTPSHQVTQMGQEVILRCVPISNHLYFYWYRQILGQKVEFLVSFYNNEISEKSEIFDDQFSVERPDGSNFTLKIRSTKLEDSAMYFCASSELGSGGLETQYFGPGTRLLVL.

This clonotype was seen a handful of times. The chain couples TRBV20-1 to TRBJ2-5; 7 nucleotides agree with TRBD1. The V segment lost 1 base and the J segment 5 bases; nucleotides outside the gene matches: 13. The CDR3 runs to 16 residues. Per the germline V gene, CDR1 is DFQATT and CDR2 is SNEGSKA (reference sequence). The CDR3 region has the DNA TGCAGTGCTAGAGGAAGGTCCGGGACAGTTTTCGAGACCCAGTACTTC. This sequence encodes CSARGRSGTVFETQYF.

The chain has TRBV7-4 and TRBJ2-7, with 12 bases identical to TRBD1. V shed 5 bases and J 3 bases; nucleotides not matched to a gene: 5. CDR1 SGHVT and CDR2 SQSDAQ come from the germline V gene. The CDR3 loop spans 15 amino acids. The CDR3 here is CASSGTGGGDYEQYF. The CDR3 nucleotides are TGTGCCAGCAGCGGGACAGGGGGCGGTGACTACGAGCAGTACTTC. Full variable domain (outside the CDR3, taken from reference TRBV7-4 and TRBJ2-7): GAGVSQSPRYKVAKRGRDVALRCDSISGHVTLYWYRQTLGQGSEVLTYSQSDAQRDKSGRPSGRFSAERPERSVSTLKIQRTEQGDSAVYLCASSGTGGGDYEQYFGPGTRLTVT.

This clonotype was detected a few times. The chain is built from TRBV24-1 and TRBJ2-5; D is unresolved. The germline V and J ends were trimmed by 4 bases and 1 base, with 9 bases remaining between them. In germline, CDR1 is KGHDR, CDR2 SFDVKD. This CDR3 comprises 14 residues. CDR3 coding DNA: TGTGCCACCAGTGAGCCCGGGTCCCAAGAGACCCAGTACTTC. It yields the protein CATSEPGSQETQYF.

The table lists this clonotype with many counts. The DNA of the CDR3 is TGCGCCAGCAGCCAAACGGACAGGAACACTGAAGCTTTCTTT. Translating it yields CASSQTDRNTEAFF. V gene TRBV4-1 combines with J gene TRBJ1-1; possibly TRBD1 for D (6 bases). The CDR3 is 14 amino acids. V gave up 2 bases and J gave up 1 base, with 8 bases separating them. Looked up from germline, CDR1 is MGHRA and CDR2 is YSYEKL.

The rearrangement joins TRBV27 to TRBJ1-1; D unclear. CDR3 length: 15 amino acids. Trimming took 5 bases from V and 5 from J, leaving 18 bases between them. Germline-derived CDR1 and CDR2 are MNHEY and SMNVEV (reference sequence). The CDR3 DNA sequence: TGTGCCAGCAGTGTTTTTGGGAGGTCTGGTACTGAAGCTTTCTTT. Translation gives CASSVFGRSGTEAFF.

The chain carries TRBV30 and TRBJ1-2; maybe TRBD1 (5 bases). Trimming cost V 1 base and J 2 bases, with 8 bases left between them. This CDR3 is 13 amino acids long. The germline gives CDR1 GTSNPN, CDR2 SVGIG (reference sequence). Here the CDR3 DNA reads TGTGCCTGGAGTGAGACAGTGAACTATGGCTACACCTTC. This gives the protein CAWSETVNYGYTF.

The chain couples TRBV18 to TRBJ2-7; perhaps TRBD1 as D (6 bases). The germline V gene encodes CDR1 KGHSH and CDR2 LQKENI. This CDR3 is built from 15 residues. V was cut by 4 bases and J by 3 bases, with 16 bases left in between. The CDR3: CASSQTGLGYYEQYF. The CDR3 bases are TGTGCCAGCTCACAAACAGGGTTAGGTTACTACGAGCAGTACTTC.